These 27 T cell receptor beta chains share one sample of origin, sequenced in a study of cytomegalovirus exposure and HLA in healthy donors. The PCR used 60 Vbeta and 13 Jbeta primers. Sequencing was performed with immunoSEQ multiplex PCR; in TCRdb, only in-frame clones are kept and a portion is missing. The repertoire consists of about 120,000 clones, with 75% occurring once and the leading ten covering about 2.7%. The material sequenced was PBMCs. The source is a woman between 35 and 50 years old in good health and CMV-seropositive.

This clone was picked up a small number of times. The CDR3 protein is CASSVGAGGPSYEQYF. CDR3 bases: TGTGCCAGCAGCGTAGGAGCGGGGGGACCCTCCTACGAGCAGTACTTC. The V and J genes are TRBV9 and TRBJ2-7; TRBD2 agrees at 9 bases. Germline lookup yields CDR1 SGDLS and CDR2 YYNGEE. Germline trimming cut 0 bases from V and 0 bases from J; bases unmatched to any gene: 4. This CDR3 region has 16 residues.

The chain combines TRBV27 with TRBJ2-2; D is perhaps TRBD1 (5 bases). This CDR3 spans 15 amino acids. Germline loops: CDR1 MNHEY, CDR2 SMNVEV (reference sequence). The V end was cut by 5 bases, the J end by 3 bases, with 13 bases between. The CDR3 nucleotides are TGTGCCAGCAGTCTAAAAGACAGCGACACCGGGGAGCTGTTTTTT. Its protein product is CASSLKDSDTGELFF.

This clone is a singleton in its sample. The rearrangement uses TRBV30 and TRBJ1-2; 9 nucleotides agree with TRBD1. The germline CDR1 and CDR2 sequences are GTSNPN and SVGIG (reference sequence). The J segment lost 0 bases and the V segment lost 4 bases, leaving 3 bases of the junction unmatched. This CDR3 comprises 14 residues. The CDR3 here is CAWIRDRANYGYTF. The CDR3, as DNA: TGTGCCTGGATTAGGGACAGGGCTAACTATGGCTACACCTTC.

The chain recombines TRBV18 with TRBJ2-6; perhaps TRBD2 as D (5 bases). CDR3 length equals 15 residues. Looked up from germline, CDR1 is KGHSH and CDR2 is LQKENI. V lost 2 bases and J lost 1, with 6 bases in between. CDR3 sequence reads: CASSPWTSGANVLTF. Here the CDR3 DNA reads TGTGCCAGCTCACCATGGACTTCTGGGGCCAACGTCCTGACTTTC.

V is TRBV29-1 and J is TRBJ2-7; 7 bases align to TRBD1. With V trimmed by 5 bases and J by 5 bases, 21 bases remained unmatched. The CDR3 extends over 17 amino acids. The germline gives CDR1 SQVTM, CDR2 ANQGSEA. The CDR3 protein is CSVTPGQSLLRTHEQYF. The CDR3 nucleotides read TGCAGCGTTACCCCGGGACAGAGCTTACTGAGGACGCACGAGCAGTACTTC.

The genes are TRBV5-6 and TRBJ2-1, with D possibly matching TRBD1 (6 bases). V dropped 0 bases and J dropped 4 bases, with 8 bases sitting between them. There are 14 residues in the CDR3. Germline loops: CDR1 SGHDT, CDR2 YYEEEE. CDR3 region: CASSLAQGYNEQFF. The CDR3 nucleotides read TGTGCCAGCAGCTTGGCGCAGGGGTACAATGAGCAGTTCTTC.

This clone was detected only once. The V and J genes are TRBV4-3 and TRBJ2-7; 10 nucleotides align to TRBD2. With V trimmed by 1 base and J by 1 base, 4 bases remained unmatched. CDR1 and CDR2 (germline): LGHNA, YSLEER. The CDR3 contains 16 residues. CDR3 coding DNA: TGCGCCAGCAGCCAAGGGGCTAGCGGGAGTTCCTACGAGCAGTACTTC. Protein sequence: CASSQGASGSSYEQYF.

This clone was observed a handful of times. The chain carries TRBV9 and TRBJ2-3; D may be TRBD2 (6 bases). V was pared by 7 bases and J by 4 bases, with 19 bases between. CDR1 and CDR2 (germline): SGDLS, YYNGEE. The CDR3 sequence is 15 residues long. The CDR3 coding sequence is TGTGCCAGCGGCTTACTAGCAATCTCTCCAGATACGCAGTATTTT. Translating it yields CASGLLAISPDTQYF.

The chain combines TRBV28 with TRBJ2-5; D gene uncertain. The germline V and J ends were trimmed by 7 bases and 3 bases, with 12 bases remaining between them. The germline V gene has CDR1 MDHEN and CDR2 SYDVKM. The CDR3 spans 13 residues. The CDR3 nucleotides are TGTGCCAGCACCTTGAGGTGGGAAGAGACCCAGTACTTC. It is translated as CASTLRWEETQYF. The entire variable domain, with the rest obtained from reference TRBV28 and TRBJ2-5, is as follows: DVKVTQSSRYLVKRTGEKVFLECVQDMDHENMFWYRQDPGLGLRLIYFSYDVKMKEKGDIPEGYSVSREKKERFSLILESASTNQTSMYLCASTLRWEETQYFGPGTRLLVL.

Only a few counts were recorded for this clone. The DNA for the CDR3 is TGTGCCAGCAGCTTAGTAGATAACCGCCTCTACACCTTC. Protein: CASSLVDNRLYTF. The V and J genes are TRBV7-9 and TRBJ1-2; D is undetermined. V was cut by 1 base and J by 10 bases, with 13 bases left in between. There are 13 residues in the CDR3. The germline V gene encodes CDR1 SEHNR and CDR2 FQNEAQ (reference sequence).

The rearrangement joins TRBV6-5 to TRBJ2-2; 8 bases align to TRBD1. The CDR3 is 13 amino acids. The V and J ends lost 6 bases and 7 bases, in that order; junction bases with no gene match: 4. The germline gives CDR1 MNHEY, CDR2 SVGAGI. Here the CDR3 DNA reads TGTGCCAGCAGCCTGACAGGGGACGGGGAGCTGTTTTTT. Its protein product is CASSLTGDGELFF.

This chain links TRBV29-1 with TRBJ2-7, with 7 positions matching TRBD2. The CDR3 spans 14 residues. Germline lookup yields CDR1 SQVTM and CDR2 ANQGSEA. The ends lost 6 bases at V and 3 bases at J; junction bases unmatched: 11. CDR3 loop: CSVGARGGDYEQYF. CDR3 nucleotides: TGCAGCGTCGGAGCCCGTGGGGGGGACTACGAGCAGTACTTC.

The chain recombines TRBV30 with TRBJ1-5; D not resolved. Germline assignment: CDR1 GTSNPN and CDR2 SVGIG (reference sequence). The V and J ends lost 3 bases and 2 bases respectively, with 11 bases between them. The CDR3 is 14 amino acids. CDR3 region: CAWSSDWGNQPQHF. In DNA form, the CDR3 reads TGTGCCTGGAGCTCCGACTGGGGCAATCAGCCCCAGCATTTT.

The CDR3 loop is CAWSTGFYEQYF. The CDR3 DNA is TGTGCCTGGAGTACAGGGTTCTACGAGCAGTACTTC. J is TRBJ2-7 and V is TRBV30; TRBD1 is a possible D gene (6 bases). Trimming took 2 bases from V and 3 from J, leaving 8 bases between them. From germline, CDR1 is GTSNPN and CDR2 SVGIG (reference sequence). The CDR3 sequence is 12 residues long.

The rearrangement joins TRBV6-5 to TRBJ1-2, with D uncertain. The V end was cut by 4 bases, the J end by 7 bases, with 16 bases between. Germline V gives CDR1 MNHEY, CDR2 SVGAGI. The CDR3 spans 14 residues. This chain's CDR3 is CASSLNPSGLGYTF. The CDR3 nucleotides read TGTGCCAGCAGTTTAAATCCCAGCGGGCTTGGCTACACCTTC.

The chain recombines TRBV6-1 with TRBJ2-7, with a weak D call TRBD2 (6 bases). Germline V CDR1 and CDR2: MNHNS, SASEGT. The V gene lost 2 bases and the J gene lost 2 bases, with 16 bases spanning the gap. The CDR3 runs to 16 residues. The CDR3 DNA follows: TGTGCCAGCAGTGAATCGAGCGGGTCTGGGGCCTACGAGCAGTACTTC. Protein product: CASSESSGSGAYEQYF.

This rearrangement joins TRBV9 to TRBJ2-3, with 13 bases aligning to TRBD2. V lost 6 bases, J lost 1 base, and 5 bases stayed unmatched. The CDR3 is 16 residues long. Germline-derived CDR1 and CDR2 are SGDLS and YYNGEE. DNA for the CDR3: TGTGCCAGCACCGGGACTAGCGGGGCCTGCACAGATACGCAGTATTTT. This encodes CASTGTSGACTDTQYF.

The V call is TRBV4-1, the J call TRBJ2-7; 8 nucleotides match TRBD2. Trimming removed 0 bases from V and 4 bases from J; junction bases left unmatched: 5. The CDR3 totals 15 residues. Germline V lookup: CDR1 MGHRA, CDR2 YSYEKL. CDR3 residues: CASSQEAGAWYEQYF. CDR3 nucleotide sequence: TGCGCCAGCAGCCAAGAAGCGGGAGCGTGGTACGAGCAGTACTTC.

V gene TRBV4-3 combines with J gene TRBJ2-2; D is unclear. The CDR3 loop spans 14 amino acids. V dropped 0 bases and J dropped 5 bases, with 7 bases sitting between them. Germline CDR1 and CDR2: LGHNA and YSLEER. The CDR3 sequence is CASSQESSTGELFF. In DNA form, the CDR3 reads TGCGCCAGCAGCCAAGAAAGCTCGACCGGGGAGCTGTTTTTT.

V usage is TRBV4-1 and J usage is TRBJ2-1; TRBD1 might be the D (6 bases). Trimming removed 1 base at V and 12 bases at J, with 13 bases between. The CDR3 is 13 amino acids. Germline CDR1 MGHRA, CDR2 YSYEKL. The CDR3 region has the DNA TGCGCCAGCAGCCAAGTTACTAGAGGGGGGCAGTTCTTC. Its protein is CASSQVTRGGQFF.

V is TRBV5-1 and J is TRBJ1-2; D might be TRBD1 (5 bases). Germline V CDR1 and CDR2: SGHRS, YFSETQ. Trimming took 1 base from V and 7 from J, leaving 26 bases between them. The CDR3 spans 18 residues. The CDR3 DNA is TGCGCCAGCAGCTTGAGGGGCTCGGTTCTCACGCTGGGAAGTGGCTACACCTTC. Its translation: CASSLRGSVLTLGSGYTF.

This clone was detected only once. The rearrangement joins TRBV28 to TRBJ1-5; TRBD1 aligns across 9 bases. The V gene's germline CDR1 is MDHEN and CDR2 SYDVKM. The J segment lost 5 bases and the V segment lost 6 bases, leaving 2 bases of the junction unmatched. This CDR3 spans 13 amino acids. The chain's CDR3 is CASRRTGDQPQHF. The CDR3, as DNA: TGTGCCAGCAGGCGGACAGGGGATCAGCCCCAGCATTTT. Full variable domain (outside the CDR3, taken from reference TRBV28 and TRBJ1-5): DVKVTQSSRYLVKRTGEKVFLECVQDMDHENMFWYRQDPGLGLRLIYFSYDVKMKEKGDIPEGYSVSREKKERFSLILESASTNQTSMYLCASRRTGDQPQHFGDGTRLSIL.

The V and J genes are TRBV9 and TRBJ2-1; 11 bases map to TRBD2. The CDR3 extends over 16 amino acids. Looked up from germline, CDR1 is SGDLS and CDR2 is YYNGEE. J was trimmed by 1 base and V by 6 bases; bases with no gene match: 6. CDR3 residues: CASTNIAGGSYNEQFF. In DNA, the CDR3 is TGTGCCAGCACAAATATAGCGGGAGGGTCCTACAATGAGCAGTTCTTC. Full variable domain (missing parts from reference TRBV9 and TRBJ2-1): DSGVTQTPKHLITATGQRVTLRCSPRSGDLSVYWYQQSLDQGLQFLIQYYNGEERAKGNILERFSAQQFPDLHSELNLSSLELGDSALYFCASTNIAGGSYNEQFFGPGTRLTVL.

Only one count was recorded for this clone. This chain links TRBV7-9 with TRBJ1-5; a weak D match, TRBD1 (5 bases). The germline V gene encodes CDR1 SEHNR and CDR2 FQNEAQ (reference sequence). This CDR3 has 13 residues. V lost 4 bases and J lost 4, with 8 bases in between. CDR3 in amino acids: CASSSQVNQPQHF. Written as DNA, the CDR3 is TGTGCCAGCAGCTCACAGGTGAATCAGCCCCAGCATTTT.

The rearrangement uses TRBV4-2 and TRBJ2-3; D perhaps matches TRBD2 (6 bases). The CDR3 sequence is 17 residues long. V was cut by 3 bases and J by 0 bases, with 16 bases left in between. Germline V CDR1 and CDR2: LGHNA, YNFKEQ. CDR3 sequence: CASSHVAGLTSTDTQYF. CDR3 bases: TGTGCCAGCAGCCATGTTGCGGGGCTAACTAGCACAGATACGCAGTATTTT.

About this clone: The sample has other DNA sequences that encode this CDR3 too. V usage is TRBV9 and J usage is TRBJ2-5, with 7 nucleotides matching TRBD2. This CDR3 region has 15 residues. Germline assignment: CDR1 SGDLS and CDR2 YYNGEE. V shed 0 bases, J shed 1 base, and the junction held 3 bases outside the gene matches. CDR3 nucleotide sequence: TGTGCCAGCAGCGTAGCGGGGGGTATCCAAGAGACCCAGTACTTC. Translating gives CASSVAGGIQETQYF.

This clone was counted between two and nine times. The rearrangement uses TRBV27 and TRBJ1-1; TRBD1 might be the D (5 bases). The V and J ends lost 6 bases and 5 bases respectively, with 19 bases between them. The germline V gene encodes CDR1 MNHEY and CDR2 SMNVEV (reference sequence). The CDR3 runs to 15 residues. CDR3 loop: CASSRTGGGWTEAFF. The CDR3 nucleotides are TGTGCCAGCAGCAGGACTGGGGGAGGTTGGACTGAAGCTTTCTTT.